A selection of T cell receptor beta chains follows, all from one sample in a study of blood T cell repertoires in COVID-19. Method: immunoSEQ multiplex PCR; TCRdb's copy keeps in-frame clones and lacks some. Of approximately 170,000 clones listed, roughly 88% are singletons. The source material was PBMCs or T cells enriched from blood (not recorded which). The receptors stem from a woman younger than 30 who had recovered from COVID-19. The CDR3 runs from the conserved cysteine through the conserved F or W. The order of the fields is J gene, V gene, D gene, clone size, CDR3 DNA, CDR3 protein. The D gene is left open where the match is weak. For some rows the clone size is stated as once, few or many, or as a class when expanded; others skip it.

TRBJ1-2 TRBV4-1 TRBD1 NA TGCGCCAGCAGCGGACAGGGGCGCAACTATGGCTACACCTTC CASSGQGRNYGYTF
TRBJ1-1 TRBV7-9 NA once TGTGCCAGCAGCTTAATGGGGGCGCACACTGAAGCTTTCTTT CASSLMGAHTEAFF
TRBJ1-2 TRBV29-1 NA once TGCAGCGTTGACCAGGGGACCGACTATGGCTACACCTTC CSVDQGTDYGYTF
TRBJ2-7 TRBV7-2 NA NA TGTGCCAGCAGCTTAACCAGTGGCTACGAGCAGTACTTC CASSLTSGYEQYF
TRBJ2-1 TRBV4-2 TRBD2 NA TGTGCCAGCAGCCAAGAGCCGAGCGGGAGTAGTTATGAGCAGTTCTTC CASSQEPSGSSYEQFF
TRBJ1-1 TRBV18 NA NA TGTGCCAGCTCACCCTCGGACAGCAGGGACACTGAAGCTTTCTTT CASSPSDSRDTEAFF
TRBJ2-3 TRBV19 TRBD1 NA TGTGCCAGTAGGATGGGACAGGGGGGCACAGATACGCAGTATTTT CASRMGQGGTDTQYF
TRBJ2-5 TRBV24-1 TRBD2 NA TGTGCCACCAGTGAGCCTCAGGGAGGGGAGACCCAGTACTTC CATSEPQGGETQYF
TRBJ2-3 TRBV28 NA NA TGTGCCAGCAGCCCCCCTCTAGCGACAGATACGCAGTATTTT CASSPPLATDTQYF
TRBJ2-2 TRBV5-1 TRBD1 NA TGCGCCAGCAGTTTTACGGGACAGGGTAACACCGGGGAGCTGTTTTTT CASSFTGQGNTGELFF
TRBJ1-2 TRBV9 NA NA TGTGCCAGCAGCCGAGACCCGGGGGACTATGGCTACACCTTC CASSRDPGDYGYTF